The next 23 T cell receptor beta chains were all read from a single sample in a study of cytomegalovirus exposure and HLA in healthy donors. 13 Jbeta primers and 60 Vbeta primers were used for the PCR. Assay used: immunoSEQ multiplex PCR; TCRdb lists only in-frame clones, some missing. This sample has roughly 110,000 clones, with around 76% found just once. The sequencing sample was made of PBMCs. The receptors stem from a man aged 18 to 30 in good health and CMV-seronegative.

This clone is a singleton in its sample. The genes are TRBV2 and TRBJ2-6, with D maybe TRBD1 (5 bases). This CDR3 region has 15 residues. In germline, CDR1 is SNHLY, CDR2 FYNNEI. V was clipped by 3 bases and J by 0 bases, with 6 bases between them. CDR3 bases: TGTGCCAGCAGTGACAGGGTCTCTGGGGCCAACGTCCTGACTTTC. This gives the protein CASSDRVSGANVLTF.

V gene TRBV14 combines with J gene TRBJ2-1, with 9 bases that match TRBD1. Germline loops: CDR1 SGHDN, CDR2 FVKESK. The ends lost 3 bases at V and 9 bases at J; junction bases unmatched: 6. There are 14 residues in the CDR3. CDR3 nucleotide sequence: TGTGCCAGCAGCCAGGCAACAGGGGGCGTTGAGCAGTTCTTC. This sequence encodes CASSQATGGVEQFF.

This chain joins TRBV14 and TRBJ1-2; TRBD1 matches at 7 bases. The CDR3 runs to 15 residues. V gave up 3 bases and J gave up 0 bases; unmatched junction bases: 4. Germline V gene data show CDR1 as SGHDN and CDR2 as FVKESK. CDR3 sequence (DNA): TGTGCCAGCAGCCAGGACAGGATCGCTAACTATGGCTACACCTTC. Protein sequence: CASSQDRIANYGYTF. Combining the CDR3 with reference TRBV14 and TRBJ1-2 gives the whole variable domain EAGVTQFPSHSVIEKGQTVTLRCDPISGHDNLYWYRRVMGKEIKFLLHFVKESKQDESGMPNNRFLAERTGGTYSTLKVQPAELEDSGVYFCASSQDRIANYGYTFGSGTRLTVV.

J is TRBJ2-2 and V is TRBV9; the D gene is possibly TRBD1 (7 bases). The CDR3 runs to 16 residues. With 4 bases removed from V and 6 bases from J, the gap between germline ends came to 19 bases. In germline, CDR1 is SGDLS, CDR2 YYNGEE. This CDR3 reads CASSPTGRGGAGELFF. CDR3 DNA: TGTGCCAGCAGCCCGACAGGGAGAGGAGGGGCCGGGGAGCTGTTTTTT.

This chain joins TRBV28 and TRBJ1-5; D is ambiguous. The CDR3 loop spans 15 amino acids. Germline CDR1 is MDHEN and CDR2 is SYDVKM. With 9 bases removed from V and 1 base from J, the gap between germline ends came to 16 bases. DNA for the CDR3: TGTGCCAGTGAGGGTAGAATCGCGAGCAATCAGCCCCAGCATTTT. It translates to CASEGRIASNQPQHF.

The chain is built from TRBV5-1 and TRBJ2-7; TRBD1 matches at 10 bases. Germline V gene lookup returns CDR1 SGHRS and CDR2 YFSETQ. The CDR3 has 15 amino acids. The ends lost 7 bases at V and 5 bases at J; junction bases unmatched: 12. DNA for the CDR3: TGCGCCAGCGGGGCCCGGACAGGGGGTATCAACGAGCAGTACTTC. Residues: CASGARTGGINEQYF.

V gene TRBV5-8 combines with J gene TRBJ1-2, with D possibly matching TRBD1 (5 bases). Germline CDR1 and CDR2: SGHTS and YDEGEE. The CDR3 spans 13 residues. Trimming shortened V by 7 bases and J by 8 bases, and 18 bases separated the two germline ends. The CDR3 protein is CASEPWRGGGYTF. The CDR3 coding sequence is TGTGCCAGCGAACCGTGGAGGGGAGGAGGCTACACCTTC.

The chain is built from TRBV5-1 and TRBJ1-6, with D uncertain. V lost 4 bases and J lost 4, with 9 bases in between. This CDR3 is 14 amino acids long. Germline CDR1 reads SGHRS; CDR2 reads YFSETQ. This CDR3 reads CASSPSVYNSPLHF. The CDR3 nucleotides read TGCGCCAGCAGCCCCAGTGTATATAATTCACCCCTCCACTTT.

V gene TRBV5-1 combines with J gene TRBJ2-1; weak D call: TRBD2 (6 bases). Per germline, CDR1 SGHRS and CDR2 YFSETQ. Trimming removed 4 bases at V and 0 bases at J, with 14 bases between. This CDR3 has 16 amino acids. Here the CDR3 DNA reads TGCGCCAGCAGCCCGGGACTGGTAAGCTCCTACAATGAGCAGTTCTTC. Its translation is CASSPGLVSSYNEQFF.

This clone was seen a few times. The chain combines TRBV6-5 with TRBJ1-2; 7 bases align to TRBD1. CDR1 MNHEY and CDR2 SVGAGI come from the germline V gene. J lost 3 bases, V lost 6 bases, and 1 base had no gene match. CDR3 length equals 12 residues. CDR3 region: CASSDRDYGYTF. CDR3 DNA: TGTGCCAGCAGCGACAGGGACTATGGCTACACCTTC.

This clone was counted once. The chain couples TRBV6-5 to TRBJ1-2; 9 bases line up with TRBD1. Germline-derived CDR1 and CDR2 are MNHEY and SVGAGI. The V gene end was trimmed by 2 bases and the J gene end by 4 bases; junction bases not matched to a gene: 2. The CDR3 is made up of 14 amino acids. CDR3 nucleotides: TGTGCCAGCAGTTACCAGGGACAGGGCTATGGCTACACCTTC. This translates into CASSYQGQGYGYTF.

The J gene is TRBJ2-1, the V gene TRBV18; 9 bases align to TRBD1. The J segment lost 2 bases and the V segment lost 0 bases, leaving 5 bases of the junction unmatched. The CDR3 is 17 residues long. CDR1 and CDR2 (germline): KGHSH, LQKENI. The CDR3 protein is CASSPPVGTGTYNEQFF. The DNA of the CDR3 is TGTGCCAGCTCACCACCGGTCGGGACAGGGACCTACAATGAGCAGTTCTTC. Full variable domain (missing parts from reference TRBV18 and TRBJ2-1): NAGVMQNPRHLVRRRGQEARLRCSPMKGHSHVYWYRQLPEEGLKFMVYLQKENIIDESGMPKERFSAEFPKEGPSILRIQQVVRGDSAAYFCASSPPVGTGTYNEQFFGPGTRLTVL.

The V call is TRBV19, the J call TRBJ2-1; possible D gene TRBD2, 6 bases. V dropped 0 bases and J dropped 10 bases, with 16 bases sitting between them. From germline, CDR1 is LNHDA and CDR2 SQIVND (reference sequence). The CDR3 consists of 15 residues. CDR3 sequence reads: CASSIEDGGVGEQFF. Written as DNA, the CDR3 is TGTGCCAGTAGTATAGAGGACGGCGGGGTTGGCGAGCAGTTCTTC.

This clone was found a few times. CDR3 DNA sequence: TGTGCCAGTAGTATTGGGACAGCAGCTTTCTTT. It translates to CASSIGTAAFF. V and J are TRBV19 and TRBJ1-1; 7 bases are shared with TRBD1. The CDR3 is made up of 11 amino acids. In germline, CDR1 is LNHDA, CDR2 SQIVND (reference sequence). J was trimmed by 10 bases and V by 3 bases; bases with no gene match: 2.

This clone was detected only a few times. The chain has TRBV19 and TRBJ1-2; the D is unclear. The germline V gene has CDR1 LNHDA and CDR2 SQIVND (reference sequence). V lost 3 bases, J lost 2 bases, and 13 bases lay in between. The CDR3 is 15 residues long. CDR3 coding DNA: TGTGCCAGTAGTATCGAACCCAGTACCAACTATGGCTACACCTTC. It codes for CASSIEPSTNYGYTF.

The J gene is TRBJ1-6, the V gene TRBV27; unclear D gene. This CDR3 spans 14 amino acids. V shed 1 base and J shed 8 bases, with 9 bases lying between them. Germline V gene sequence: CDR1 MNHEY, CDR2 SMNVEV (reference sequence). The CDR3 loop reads CASSLFVRDSPLHF. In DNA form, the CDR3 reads TGTGCCAGCAGTTTATTTGTCCGGGATTCACCCCTCCACTTT.

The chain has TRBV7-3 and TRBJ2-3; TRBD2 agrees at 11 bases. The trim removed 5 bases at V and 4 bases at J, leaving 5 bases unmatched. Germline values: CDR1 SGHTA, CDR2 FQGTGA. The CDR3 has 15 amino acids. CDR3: CASSRTSGGADTQYF. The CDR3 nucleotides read TGTGCCAGCAGCAGAACTAGCGGGGGAGCAGATACGCAGTATTTT.

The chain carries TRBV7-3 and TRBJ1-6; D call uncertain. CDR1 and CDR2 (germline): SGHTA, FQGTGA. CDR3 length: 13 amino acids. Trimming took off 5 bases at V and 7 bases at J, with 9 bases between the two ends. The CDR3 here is CASSKDGNSPLHF. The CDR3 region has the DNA TGTGCCAGCAGCAAAGACGGGAATTCACCCCTCCACTTT.

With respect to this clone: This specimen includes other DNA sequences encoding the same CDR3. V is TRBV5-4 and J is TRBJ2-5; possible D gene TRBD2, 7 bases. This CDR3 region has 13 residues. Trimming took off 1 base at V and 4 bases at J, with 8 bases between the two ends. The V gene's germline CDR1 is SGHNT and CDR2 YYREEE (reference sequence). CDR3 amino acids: CASSLRGGETQYF. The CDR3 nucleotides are TGTGCCAGCAGCTTGAGGGGGGGAGAGACCCAGTACTTC.

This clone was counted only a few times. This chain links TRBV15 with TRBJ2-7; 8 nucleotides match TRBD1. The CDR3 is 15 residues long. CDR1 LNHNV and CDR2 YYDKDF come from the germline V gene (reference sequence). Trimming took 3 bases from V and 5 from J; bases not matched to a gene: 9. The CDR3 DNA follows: TGTGCCACCAGCAGTGAGGGTACAGGGGGAAACGAGCAGTACTTC. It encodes CATSSEGTGGNEQYF.

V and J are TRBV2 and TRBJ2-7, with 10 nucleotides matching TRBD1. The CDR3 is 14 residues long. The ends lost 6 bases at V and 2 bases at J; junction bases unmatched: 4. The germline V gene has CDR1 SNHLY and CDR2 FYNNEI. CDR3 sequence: CASRVDRGAYEQYF. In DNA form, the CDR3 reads TGTGCCAGCAGAGTGGACAGGGGGGCCTACGAGCAGTACTTC.

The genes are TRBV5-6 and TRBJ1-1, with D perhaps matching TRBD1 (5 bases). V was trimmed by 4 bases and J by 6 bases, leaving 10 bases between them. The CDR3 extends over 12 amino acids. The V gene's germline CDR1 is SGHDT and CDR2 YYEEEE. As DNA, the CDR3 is TGTGCCAGCAGCGCCAGGGTTTCTGAAGCTTTCTTT. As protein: CASSARVSEAFF.

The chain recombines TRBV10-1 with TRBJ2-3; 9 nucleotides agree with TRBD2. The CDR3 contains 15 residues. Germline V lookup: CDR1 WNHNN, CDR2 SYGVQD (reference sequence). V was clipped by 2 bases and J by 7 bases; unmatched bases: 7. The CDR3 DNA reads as TGCGCCAGCAGTGAGGCGGGGGGGCGAGTTAATACGCAGTATTTT. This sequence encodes CASSEAGGRVNTQYF.